This T cell receptor beta chain appears in the sequencing data of a study of TIL therapy for anti-PD-1-resistant metastatic lung cancer. Findings of the study overall: Many TIL product clones were absent from baseline tumor, suggesting clonal contraction. This highly selected cohort may not generalize to typical lung cancer patients. Compared with baseline intratumoral T cells, expanded TIL cultures were more clonal and less diverse (around 5.9% vs 31%).

V was cut by 2 bases and J by 4 bases, with 5 bases left in between. CDR1 is GTSNPN and CDR2 is SVGIG in the germline V gene (reference sequence). This CDR3 has 11 amino acids. The libraries were made with immunoSEQ v3. This table comes from immunoSEQ multiplex PCR, and its TCRdb copy is limited to in-frame clones, with some not included. The table shows 95,000 or so clones, with 55% to 75% occurring only once. This sample's time point: pre-treatment sample, taken before nivolumab and TIL therapy. Tumor tissue came from excised metastases, mostly pleural nodules or supraclavicular lymph nodes. Of note for this clone: Antigen unknown.

The receptor comes from a person aged 25 to 80 with non-small cell lung cancer. This sequence joins TRBV30 and TRBJ1-2; no reliable D call. Sequencing used tumor tissue, obtained at baseline. This CDR3 reads CAWSIGYGYTF. The CDR3 nucleotides read TGTGCCTGGAGTATCGGCTATGGCTACACCTTC.